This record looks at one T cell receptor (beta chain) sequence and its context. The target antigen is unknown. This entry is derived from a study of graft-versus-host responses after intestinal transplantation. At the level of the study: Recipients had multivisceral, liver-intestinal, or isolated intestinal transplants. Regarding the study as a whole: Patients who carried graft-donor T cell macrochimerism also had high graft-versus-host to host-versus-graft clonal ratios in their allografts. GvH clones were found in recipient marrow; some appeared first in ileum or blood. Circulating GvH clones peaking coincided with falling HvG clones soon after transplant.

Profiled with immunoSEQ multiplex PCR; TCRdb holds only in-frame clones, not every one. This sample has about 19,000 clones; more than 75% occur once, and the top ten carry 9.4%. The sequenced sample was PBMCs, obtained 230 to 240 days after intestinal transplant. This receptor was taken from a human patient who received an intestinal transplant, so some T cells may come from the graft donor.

The CDR3 loop is CAWSLGQGGGQPQHF. CDR3 nucleotide sequence: TGTGCCTGGAGTCTGGGACAGGGAGGGGGTCAGCCCCAGCATTTT. V is TRBV30 and J is TRBJ1-5; 9 bases line up with TRBD1. Germline lookup yields CDR1 GTSNPN and CDR2 SVGIG (reference sequence). Trimming took 2 bases from V and 6 from J; bases not matched to a gene: 8. This CDR3 contains 15 residues.